Listed here are 9 T cell receptor beta chains from one sample, sequenced in a study of monozygotic twins with inflammatory bowel disease. TCRdb reprocessed the 5' RACE reads; each CDR3 protein has one entry and no DNA is given. Here the sample table reports about 350,000 distinct CDR3 sequences. The specimen sequenced was blood. The receptors stem from a human donor with ulcerative colitis or Crohn's disease, or a healthy co-twin of an affected twin (not recorded which).

The chain uses TRBV24-1 and TRBJ2-5; the D call from TCRdb, TRBD1, cannot be confirmed without DNA. CDR3 length: 14 residues. Germline V gene sequence: CDR1 KGHDR, CDR2 SFDVKD. CDR3 sequence: CATSDLGAQETQYF.

V usage is TRBV19 and J usage is TRBJ2-1. The CDR3 contains 15 residues. Germline V gene sequence: CDR1 LNHDA, CDR2 SQIVND (reference sequence). The CDR3 spells CASSIGRVVGNEQFF.

The chain has TRBV10-3 and TRBJ1-6; TCRdb picks TRBD1, but there is no DNA to check that call. This CDR3 has 15 residues. Germline-derived CDR1 and CDR2 are ENHRY and SYGVKD. The CDR3 loop reads CAISQTDRENSPLHF.

The chain carries TRBV30 and TRBJ1-2. This CDR3 comprises 12 residues. Germline-derived CDR1 and CDR2 are GTSNPN and SVGIG (reference sequence). The CDR3 is CAWMDQVSGYTF.

V usage is TRBV6-1 and J usage is TRBJ2-3; TCRdb proposes TRBD1, but this gene call is untestable without DNA. The germline V gene encodes CDR1 MNHNS and CDR2 SASEGT. The CDR3 runs to 14 residues. The CDR3 loop is CASSVGQGSDTQYF.

The chain has TRBV7-2 and TRBJ1-1. CDR1 and CDR2 (germline): SGHTA, FQGNSA. The CDR3 totals 15 residues. The CDR3 sequence: CASSLEWAGNTEAFF.

This chain uses TRBV7-3 with TRBJ2-1; TCRdb outputs TRBD1, but without DNA this stays unchecked. Germline V gene sequence: CDR1 SGHTA, CDR2 FQGTGA. The length of the CDR3 is 16 residues. This CDR3 is CASSATGSAPYNEQFF.

The CDR3 region is CASSLDRDKNIQYF. The chain joins TRBV7-2 to TRBJ2-4; TCRdb selects TRBD1, and the lack of DNA leaves this call unchecked. Germline V gene data show CDR1 as SGHTA and CDR2 as FQGNSA. This CDR3 region has 14 residues.

V and J are TRBV6-5 and TRBJ1-3; TCRdb selects TRBD1, and the lack of DNA leaves this call unchecked. Germline CDR1 reads MNHEY; CDR2 reads SVGAGI. CDR3 size: 15 residues. CDR3 sequence reads: CASSYAPFTGNTIYF.